This section outlines one TCR beta chain sequence together with its context. This sample is drawn from a study of identical twins. TCRdb reanalysed the 5' RACE reads using MiXCR and keeps one entry per CDR3 protein. The sample comprises under 300,000 distinct CDR3 sequences, roughly 13% of which are singletons, and roughly 4.2% rests with the top ten. Trimming removed 6 bases from V and 5 bases from J; junction bases left unmatched: 9. Germline assignment: CDR1 MDHEN and CDR2 SYDVKM. The CDR3 runs 15 residues. These data were likewise used in another study, on yellow fever vaccine responses in identical twins. From that paper: Vaccine-induced T cell responses in twins were reportedly observed to appear partly convergent, partly personalized.

The chain couples TRBV28 to TRBJ2-7; TRBD2 aligns across 11 bases. The TCR was taken from a young woman in good health. Specimen: memory (CD45RO+) T cells sorted from blood. The CDR3 DNA reads TGTGCCAGCAGCGTAAGACTAGCGGGGCCCCACGAGCAGTACTTC. It yields the protein CASSVRLAGPHEQYF.